Each of the 25 T cell receptor beta chains below was sequenced from the same sample in a study of blood T cells in healthy people across ages. The authors ran a second PCR of about 7 to 11 cycles using a sample-barcoded 5' primer and a J-beta primer mix. TCRdb processed the 5' RACE reads anew with MiXCR; each CDR3 protein has one entry. The sample yields around 1.5 million distinct CDR3 sequences, around 39% seen once. Sample: blood. The receptors were gathered from a woman between 18 and 30 years old in good health.

The rearrangement links TRBV11-2 to TRBJ2-1; D gene unclear. Germline V CDR1 and CDR2: SGHAT, FQNNGV. The V gene lost 2 bases and the J gene lost 3 bases, with 8 bases spanning the gap. The CDR3 has 14 residues. This CDR3 reads CASSLRSDYNEQFF. DNA of the CDR3: TGTGCCAGCAGCTTACGGTCAGACTACAATGAGCAGTTCTTC.

This clonotype was observed a handful of times. The chain has TRBV29-1 and TRBJ2-1; 8 nucleotides line up with TRBD2. CDR3 length equals 17 residues. V trimming: 7 bases; J trimming: 5 bases; junction bases outside the gene matches: 19. Per the germline V gene, CDR1 is SQVTM and CDR2 is ANQGSEA. DNA of the CDR3: TGCAGCGCGCGGGGGCTAGCGGGCCCTGGGGGGCACAATGAGCAGTTCTTC. This sequence encodes CSARGLAGPGGHNEQFF.

This clonotype came up a few times. The V and J genes are TRBV5-1 and TRBJ2-2; D perhaps matches TRBD1 (6 bases). CDR1 and CDR2 from the germline V gene are SGHRS and YFSETQ. The CDR3 is 15 residues long. V was trimmed by 0 bases and J by 1 base, leaving 7 bases between them. Written as DNA, the CDR3 is TGCGCCAGCAGCTTGGTGGACAGGAACACCGGGGAGCTGTTTTTT. Residues: CASSLVDRNTGELFF. The entire variable domain, with the rest obtained from reference TRBV5-1 and TRBJ2-2, is as follows: KAGVTQTPRYLIKTRGQQVTLSCSPISGHRSVSWYQQTPGQGLQFLFEYFSETQRNKGNFPGRFSGRQFSNSRSEMNVSTLELGDSALYLCASSLVDRNTGELFFGEGSRLTVL.

The chain uses TRBV6-1 and TRBJ1-4; perhaps TRBD1 as D (6 bases). This CDR3 comprises 14 residues. Germline CDR1 is MNHNS and CDR2 is SASEGT. V was cut by 7 bases and J by 11 bases, with 20 bases left in between. The CDR3 nucleotides read TGTGCCAGCACCCAAGCTGGGGGGGGCGGTAAACTGTTTTTT. This codes for CASTQAGGGGKLFF.

The CDR3 bases are TGTGCCAGCACCAAGCGGGAGGACACCGGGGAGCTGTTTTTT. As protein: CASTKREDTGELFF. V usage is TRBV7-9 and J usage is TRBJ2-2; TRBD2 matches at 9 bases. The CDR3 is 14 residues long. J was trimmed by 3 bases and V by 7 bases; bases with no gene match: 3. The germline V gene encodes CDR1 SEHNR and CDR2 FQNEAQ (reference sequence). The variable domain in full, with the rest retrieved from reference TRBV7-9 and TRBJ2-2, is DTGVSQNPRHKITKRGQNVTFRCDPISEHNRLYWYRQTLGQGPEFLTYFQNEAQLEKSRLLSDRFSAERPKGSFSTLEIQRTEQGDSAMYLCASTKREDTGELFFGEGSRLTVL.

The rearrangement joins TRBV10-3 to TRBJ1-5; D ambiguous. V was shortened by 3 bases and J by 1 base, with 1 base between the two germline ends. The CDR3 extends over 12 amino acids. Germline CDR1 is ENHRY and CDR2 is SYGVKD. Here the CDR3 DNA reads TGTGCCATCAGTGAAAGCAATCAGCCCCAGCATTTT. This encodes CAISESNQPQHF.

This chain uses TRBV27 with TRBJ2-3, with 9 bases that match TRBD2. The junction had 9 bases not matched to a gene; V was cut back by 1 base and J by 1 base. Germline V gene sequence: CDR1 MNHEY, CDR2 SMNVEV (reference sequence). The CDR3 runs to 18 residues. CDR3 in DNA: TGTGCCAGCAGTTTATACCCAGGGGCTAGCGGGGGCACAGATACGCAGTATTTT. Its translation is CASSLYPGASGGTDTQYF.

The chain employs TRBV28 and TRBJ2-3; 7 nucleotides match TRBD1. The length of the CDR3 is 13 residues. V dropped 11 bases and J dropped 5; count of bases not matched to a gene: 10. In germline, CDR1 is MDHEN, CDR2 SYDVKM. CDR3 in DNA: TGTGCCGGGGCCGGGACAGCCCGAGATACGCAGTATTTT. Translating it yields CAGAGTARDTQYF. Looking up the rest from reference TRBV28 and TRBJ2-3 gives the full variable domain: DVKVTQSSRYLVKRTGEKVFLECVQDMDHENMFWYRQDPGLGLRLIYFSYDVKMKEKGDIPEGYSVSREKKERFSLILESASTNQTSMYLCAGAGTARDTQYFGPGTRLTVL.

A few counts support this clonotype. The J gene is TRBJ2-1, the V gene TRBV6-5; 8 nucleotides line up with TRBD1. The CDR3 runs to 14 residues. V shed 7 bases and J 7 bases; nucleotides not matched to a gene: 9. The germline V gene encodes CDR1 MNHEY and CDR2 SVGAGI. CDR3: CASTQGARGNEQFF. In nucleotides, the CDR3 is TGTGCCAGCACCCAGGGGGCCCGGGGGAATGAGCAGTTCTTC.

The rearrangement joins TRBV5-1 to TRBJ2-7; 8 nucleotides align to TRBD2. The V gene end was trimmed by 0 bases and the J gene end by 5 bases; junction bases not matched to a gene: 4. This CDR3 has 14 residues. Germline CDR1 reads SGHRS; CDR2 reads YFSETQ. CDR3 sequence (DNA): TGCGCCAGCAGCTTGGCCTTGCGGGGGGACGAGCAGTACTTC. As protein: CASSLALRGDEQYF. Full variable domain (missing parts from reference TRBV5-1 and TRBJ2-7): KAGVTQTPRYLIKTRGQQVTLSCSPISGHRSVSWYQQTPGQGLQFLFEYFSETQRNKGNFPGRFSGRQFSNSRSEMNVSTLELGDSALYLCASSLALRGDEQYFGPGTRLTVT.

The chain links TRBV6-1 to TRBJ2-5; TRBD2 matches at 13 bases. V was clipped by 8 bases and J by 11 bases; unmatched bases: 8. The CDR3 sequence is 13 residues long. CDR1 is MNHNS, CDR2 SASEGT, per germline. Written as DNA, the CDR3 is TGTGCCAGCCGGACTAGCGGGGGCAATGAGCAGTACTTC. Its translation is CASRTSGGNEQYF.

This clonotype occurred a few times. This rearrangement joins TRBV9 to TRBJ2-1; D not resolved. CDR1 is SGDLS and CDR2 is YYNGEE in the germline V gene. Trimming cost V 3 bases and J 0 bases, with 13 bases left between them. This CDR3 spans 16 amino acids. The CDR3 region is CASSGLLAPSYNEQFF. As DNA, the CDR3 is TGTGCCAGCAGCGGCCTCCTTGCGCCCTCCTACAATGAGCAGTTCTTC.

This chain links TRBV12-3 or TRBV12-4 with TRBJ2-5, with TRBD1 matching 11 bases. V shed 3 bases, J shed 3 bases, and the junction held 6 bases outside the gene matches. The CDR3 is 16 residues long. CDR3 DNA: TGTGCCAGCAGTTTTACGGACAGGGGGCTTGAAGAGACCCAGTACTTC. Translating gives CASSFTDRGLEETQYF.

The chain links TRBV6-5 to TRBJ2-7; the D is unclear. This CDR3 is 14 amino acids long. Germline loops: CDR1 MNHEY, CDR2 SVGAGI. Trimming removed 6 bases at V and 3 bases at J, with 15 bases between. CDR3 sequence: CASRGNRFGYEQYF. The CDR3 DNA sequence: TGTGCCAGCAGGGGGAACCGCTTTGGCTACGAGCAGTACTTC.

The chain links TRBV20-1 to TRBJ2-1, with TRBD2 matching over 11 bases. Losses at the gene ends were 6 bases for V and 0 bases for J; bases not matched to a gene: 7. CDR1 and CDR2 (germline): DFQATT, SNEGSKA (reference sequence). The CDR3 is 16 residues long. CDR3: CSAVTSGGPSYNEQFF. DNA for the CDR3: TGCAGTGCAGTTACTAGCGGGGGCCCCTCCTACAATGAGCAGTTCTTC.

At least ten counts were recorded for this clonotype. The genes are TRBV7-9 and TRBJ2-5, with 8 bases matching TRBD2. The CDR3 contains 14 residues. V was clipped by 3 bases and J by 11 bases; unmatched bases: 11. CDR1 is SEHNR, CDR2 FQNEAQ, per germline (reference sequence). The CDR3 here is CASSFGTSDNEQYF. CDR3 in DNA: TGTGCCAGCAGCTTCGGGACTAGTGATAATGAGCAGTACTTC.

This sequence joins TRBV6-6 and TRBJ1-1; 7 bases agree with TRBD1. V lost 4 bases, J lost 5 bases, and 10 bases stayed unmatched. The CDR3 extends over 15 amino acids. Germline V gene data show CDR1 as MNHNY and CDR2 as SVGAGI (reference sequence). Here the CDR3 reads CASSCESGGNTEAFF. CDR3 in DNA: TGTGCCAGCAGTTGCGAGTCAGGGGGTAATACTGAAGCTTTCTTT.

This clonotype occurred a few times. The CDR3 region is CSAKTGGRGDTQYF. CDR3 coding DNA: TGCAGTGCTAAGACAGGGGGCAGGGGAGATACGCAGTATTTT. The rearrangement joins TRBV20-1 to TRBJ2-3; TRBD1 agrees at 10 bases. The CDR3 loop spans 14 amino acids. CDR1 is DFQATT, CDR2 SNEGSKA, per germline (reference sequence). V shed 4 bases, J shed 5 bases, and the junction held 6 bases outside the gene matches.

This clonotype was counted ten times or more. The CDR3, as DNA: TGTGCCAGCAGCGGGGACAGGGACACTGAAGCTTTCTTT. Its translation: CASSGDRDTEAFF. The chain combines TRBV7-2 with TRBJ1-1; the match to TRBD1 covers 9 bases. CDR1 and CDR2 from the germline V gene are SGHTA and FQGNSA. This CDR3 has 13 amino acids. The J segment lost 3 bases and the V segment lost 5 bases, leaving 1 base of the junction unmatched.

There are a few counts of this clonotype. V is TRBV10-3 and J is TRBJ2-3; D is tentatively TRBD1 or TRBD2 (5 bases each). The CDR3 is 14 amino acids. V was cut by 8 bases and J by 4 bases, with 16 bases left in between. The germline V gene encodes CDR1 ENHRY and CDR2 SYGVKD. This CDR3 reads CAIGNTGQSDTQYF. CDR3 DNA sequence: TGTGCCATCGGAAATACGGGGCAGTCAGATACGCAGTATTTT.

This clonotype came up a few times. The V call is TRBV7-2, the J call TRBJ2-5; D ambiguous. CDR1 SGHTA and CDR2 FQGNSA come from the germline V gene. V shed 5 bases and J shed 4 bases, with 20 bases lying between them. There are 16 residues in the CDR3. CDR3 bases: TGTGCCAGCAGCCGCACGCCGTCAGGATCCAGAGAGACCCAGTACTTC. Translation gives CASSRTPSGSRETQYF.

The chain has TRBV6-5 and TRBJ2-3; 7 nucleotides agree with TRBD2. The germline V gene has CDR1 MNHEY and CDR2 SVGAGI. This CDR3 is built from 16 residues. V gave up 4 bases and J gave up 1 base; unmatched junction bases: 8. CDR3: CASSFQSSGGTDTQYF. Written as DNA, the CDR3 is TGTGCCAGCAGTTTCCAGTCTAGCGGAGGCACAGATACGCAGTATTTT.

The chain links TRBV4-1 to TRBJ2-2; 9 bases agree with TRBD2. The germline CDR1 and CDR2 sequences are MGHRA and YSYEKL. V was clipped by 5 bases and J by 6 bases; unmatched bases: 13. The CDR3 runs to 17 residues. The CDR3 is CASSFEAGGLLAGELFF. DNA of the CDR3: TGCGCCAGCAGCTTCGAAGCGGGGGGATTGCTCGCCGGGGAGCTGTTTTTT.

This chain joins TRBV5-1 and TRBJ1-1, with 11 bases aligning to TRBD1. Germline V gene data show CDR1 as SGHRS and CDR2 as YFSETQ. The CDR3 spans 16 residues. J gave up 4 bases and V 4 bases, and 9 bases lay outside the gene matches. CDR3 residues: CASSPWTGGWSTEAFF. The CDR3 bases are TGCGCCAGCAGCCCGTGGACAGGGGGCTGGAGCACTGAAGCTTTCTTT.

V usage is TRBV6-1 and J usage is TRBJ2-7; 7 bases are a match to TRBD1. This CDR3 has 16 residues. CDR1 MNHNS and CDR2 SASEGT come from the germline V gene. With 6 bases clipped from V and 0 bases from J, the junction kept 11 bases outside the gene matches. The CDR3 region is CASRVQGTQSSYEQYF. The CDR3 DNA follows: TGTGCCAGCAGGGTACAGGGGACCCAAAGCTCCTACGAGCAGTACTTC.